The 10 T cell receptor beta chains in this list originate from one sample, sequenced in a study of blood T cell repertoires in COVID-19. Only in-frame clones appear in the TCRdb table, and some are missing; sequencing was by immunoSEQ multiplex PCR. The sample consists of about 110,000 clones, around 82% of them appearing once. What was sequenced was peripheral blood. All receptors derive from a human donor in a cohort sampled during active or convalescent COVID-19.

Of note for this clone: The junction does not match germline at one end; this may be a read error. The chain has TRBV29-1 and TRBJ1-2, with 7 bases matching TRBD1. CDR3 length: 14 residues. Germline loops: CDR1 SQVTM, CDR2 ANQGSEA. Written as DNA, the CDR3 is TGCAGCTTCCGGGACAGCAACTACCCCTATGCCTACACCTTC. Amino acids: CSFRDSNYPYAYTF.

The chain links TRBV7-3 to TRBJ1-2, with TRBD1 as a possible D gene (5 bases). This CDR3 has 13 residues. Germline values: CDR1 SGHTA, CDR2 FQGTGA. The germline V and J ends were trimmed by 4 bases and 4 bases, with 10 bases remaining between them. The CDR3 DNA is TGTGCCAGCAGCTCGGCGCAGGGCTATGGCTACACCTTC. It codes for CASSSAQGYGYTF.

The chain uses TRBV7-9 and TRBJ2-4; D uncertain. The V gene's germline CDR1 is SEHNR and CDR2 FQNEAQ (reference sequence). This CDR3 comprises 16 residues. The germline V and J ends were trimmed by 3 bases and 0 bases, with 12 bases remaining between them. The DNA of the CDR3 is TGTGCCAGCAGCTTCACCGACACACTAGCCAAAAACATTCAGTACTTC. Translating gives CASSFTDTLAKNIQYF.

There are a few counts of this clone. The chain is built from TRBV7-2 and TRBJ2-1; 9 positions match TRBD2. The germline V gene encodes CDR1 SGHTA and CDR2 FQGNSA. The CDR3 spans 17 residues. V was pared by 4 bases and J by 2 bases, with 9 bases of the junction left unmatched. The CDR3 DNA is TGTGCCAGCAGCTCGCGGGAGGGCCGAGTTACCTACAATGAGCAGTTCTTC. Translating gives CASSSREGRVTYNEQFF.

This rearrangement joins TRBV5-5 to TRBJ1-1; 7 bases align to TRBD1. The germline CDR1 and CDR2 sequences are SGHKS and YYEKEE (reference sequence). Trimming took 3 bases from V and 1 from J; bases not matched to a gene: 12. The length of the CDR3 is 17 residues. In nucleotides, the CDR3 is TGTGCCAGCAGCTCAAAGGAAAACAGGGGAGCGAACACTGAAGCTTTCTTT. Protein: CASSSKENRGANTEAFF.

This clone was seen a few times. This chain's CDR3 is CASRAGLAGGATDTQYF. The CDR3 DNA reads TGTGCCAGCAGGGCGGGACTAGCGGGGGGCGCCACAGATACGCAGTATTTT. V and J are TRBV11-2 and TRBJ2-3; TRBD2 matches at 15 bases. Trimming took 6 bases from V and 2 from J; bases not matched to a gene: 6. The CDR3 sequence is 17 residues long. Germline V gene sequence: CDR1 SGHAT, CDR2 FQNNGV.

The J gene is TRBJ2-1, the V gene TRBV9; TRBD1 is a possible D gene (6 bases). Per the germline V gene, CDR1 is SGDLS and CDR2 is YYNGEE. The CDR3 extends over 14 amino acids. Trimming pared 4 bases from V and 8 bases from J, leaving 16 bases between. The CDR3 protein is CASSPRTEEYEQFF. As DNA, the CDR3 is TGTGCCAGCAGCCCCCGGACAGAGGAATATGAGCAGTTCTTC. The whole variable domain, filled in from reference TRBV9 and TRBJ2-1, reads DSGVTQTPKHLITATGQRVTLRCSPRSGDLSVYWYQQSLDQGLQFLIQYYNGEERAKGNILERFSAQQFPDLHSELNLSSLELGDSALYFCASSPRTEEYEQFFGPGTRLTVL.

The V call is TRBV6-5, the J call TRBJ2-7; D is undetermined. Germline values: CDR1 MNHEY, CDR2 SVGAGI. V was clipped by 0 bases and J by 2 bases, with 11 bases between them. The CDR3 is 15 residues long. The CDR3 here is CASSYSITNTYEQYF. CDR3 DNA sequence: TGTGCCAGCAGTTACTCGATCACAAATACCTACGAGCAGTACTTC.

This CDR3 is CASSPLPGKFNEQFF. The DNA for the CDR3 is TGTGCCAGCTCACCCTTACCCGGGAAATTCAATGAGCAGTTCTTC. The V call is TRBV18, the J call TRBJ2-1, with D tentatively TRBD2 (5 bases). Per germline, CDR1 KGHSH and CDR2 LQKENI. V lost 3 bases and J lost 6, with 15 bases in between. The CDR3 runs to 15 residues.

J is TRBJ1-1 and V is TRBV5-1; a weak D match, TRBD1 (6 bases). CDR3 length: 14 amino acids. The V end lost 4 bases, the J end lost 1 base, and 11 bases lay between the germline ends. CDR1 and CDR2 from the germline V gene are SGHRS and YFSETQ. As DNA, the CDR3 is TGCGCCAGCAGCACCCAGACAGGGAACACTGAAGCTTTCTTT. Translation: CASSTQTGNTEAFF. The full variable domain, rest sourced from reference TRBV5-1 and TRBJ1-1, is KAGVTQTPRYLIKTRGQQVTLSCSPISGHRSVSWYQQTPGQGLQFLFEYFSETQRNKGNFPGRFSGRQFSNSRSEMNVSTLELGDSALYLCASSTQTGNTEAFFGQGTRLTVV.